This T cell receptor (beta chain) originates from a study of PD-L1 blockade in urothelial cancer. The time point here: pretreatment peripheral blood. TCRdb's copy holds only in-frame clones and misses some; the assay was immunoSEQ multiplex PCR. Here the sample spans more than 85,000 clones, around 90% being singletons. Germline assignment: CDR1 LNHDA and CDR2 SQIVND (reference sequence). The V segment lost 3 bases and the J segment 4 bases; nucleotides outside the gene matches: 3. The CDR3 is 14 amino acids. The rearrangement links TRBV19 to TRBJ2-7, with 10 bases matching TRBD2. The sequence was collected from a man in his 60s with urothelial cancer. This specimen consisted of PBMCs, obtained around atezolizumab (anti-PD-L1) treatment. DNA for the CDR3: TGTGCCAGTAGTATCTCTAGCGGGGGTTACGAGCAGTACTTC. Protein product: CASSISSGGYEQYF. The entire variable domain, with the rest obtained from reference TRBV19 and TRBJ2-7, is as follows: DGGITQSPKYLFRKEGQNVTLSCEQNLNHDAMYWYRQDPGQGLRLIYYSQIVNDFQKGDIAEGYSVSREKKESFPLTVTSAQKNPTAFYLCASSISSGGYEQYFGPGTRLTVT.